The entry that follows covers one T cell receptor (beta chain) sequence. Its specificity is not known. This entry is derived from a study of graft-versus-host responses after intestinal transplantation. Study context: Recipients underwent multivisceral, liver-intestinal, or isolated intestinal transplants. All recipients were given anti-thymocyte globulin induction, and tacrolimus and steroids were then administered for about three years. General study points: The study found high graft-versus-host to host-versus-graft clonal ratios in allografts of patients with graft-donor T cell macrochimerism. GvH clonotypes were identified within recipient marrow, with a subset emerging first in ileum or blood.

Assay: immunoSEQ multiplex PCR; the TCRdb copy retains only in-frame clones and omits some. The sample lists about 70,000 clones, nearly 90% seen once, with less than 4.5% in the top ten. The CDR3 runs 14 residues. Trimming at V came to 4 bases and at J to 4 bases, leaving 6 bases not matched to a gene. Per germline, CDR1 SGHNT and CDR2 YYREEE (reference sequence). The gene calls are TRBV5-4 and TRBJ1-1, with 8 bases that match TRBD1. This receptor was obtained from a human donor who was the organ donor for an intestinal transplant. The sequencing used unstimulated CD8+ T cells sorted from spleen or lymph node cells, collected before transplant. CDR3 coding DNA: TGTGCCAGCAGCCTAGACAGGGGAACCACTGAAGCTTTCTTT. It specifies CASSLDRGTTEAFF. Combining the CDR3 with reference TRBV5-4 and TRBJ1-1 gives the whole variable domain ETGVTQSPTHLIKTRGQQVTLRCSSQSGHNTVSWYQQALGQGPQFIFQYYREEENGRGNFPPRFSGLQFPNYSSELNVNALELDDSALYLCASSLDRGTTEAFFGQGTRLTVV.